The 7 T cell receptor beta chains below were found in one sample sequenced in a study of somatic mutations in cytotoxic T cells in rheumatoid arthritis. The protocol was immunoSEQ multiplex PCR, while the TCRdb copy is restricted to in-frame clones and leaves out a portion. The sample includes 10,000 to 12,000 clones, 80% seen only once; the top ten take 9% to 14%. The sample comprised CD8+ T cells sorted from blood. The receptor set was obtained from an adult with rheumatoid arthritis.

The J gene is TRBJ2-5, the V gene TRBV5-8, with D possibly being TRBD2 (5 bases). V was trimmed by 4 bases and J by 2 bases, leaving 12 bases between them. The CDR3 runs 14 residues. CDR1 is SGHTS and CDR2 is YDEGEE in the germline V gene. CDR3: CASSRTRDQETQYF. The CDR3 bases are TGTGCCAGCAGCCGAACACGGGATCAAGAGACCCAGTACTTC.

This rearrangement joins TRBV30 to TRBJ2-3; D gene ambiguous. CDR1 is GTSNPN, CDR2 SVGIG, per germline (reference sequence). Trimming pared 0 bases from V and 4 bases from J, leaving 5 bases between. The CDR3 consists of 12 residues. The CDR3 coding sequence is TGTGCCTGGAGTGTACAATCAGATACGCAGTATTTT. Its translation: CAWSVQSDTQYF. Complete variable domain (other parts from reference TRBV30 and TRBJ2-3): SQTIHQWPATLVQPVGSPLSLECTVEGTSNPNLYWYRQAAGRGLQLLFYSVGIGQISSEVPQNLSASRPQDRQFILSSKKLLLSDSGFYLCAWSVQSDTQYFGPGTRLTVL.

CDR3 in DNA: TGTGCCAGCAGGACCACCTCAACAGGGGAGAACACTGAAGCTTTCTTT. Protein: CASRTTSTGENTEAFF. The chain joins TRBV2 to TRBJ1-1, with TRBD1 matching 7 bases. This CDR3 comprises 16 residues. Germline V gives CDR1 SNHLY, CDR2 FYNNEI. The trim removed 6 bases at V and 1 base at J, leaving 11 bases unmatched.

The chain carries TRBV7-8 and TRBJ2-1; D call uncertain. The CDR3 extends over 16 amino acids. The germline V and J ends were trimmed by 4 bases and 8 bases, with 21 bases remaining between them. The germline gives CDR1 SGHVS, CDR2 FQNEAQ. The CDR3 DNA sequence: TGTGCCAGCAGCTGGGCTCGAGACCCCCTAGGGCATGAGCAGTTCTTC. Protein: CASSWARDPLGHEQFF.

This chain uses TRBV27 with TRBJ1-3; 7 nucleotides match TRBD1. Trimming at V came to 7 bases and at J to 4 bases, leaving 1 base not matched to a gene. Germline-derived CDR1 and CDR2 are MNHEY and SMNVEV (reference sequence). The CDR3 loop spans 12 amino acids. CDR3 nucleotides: TGTGCCAGCATGGGACAGGGAAACACCATATATTTT. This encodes CASMGQGNTIYF.

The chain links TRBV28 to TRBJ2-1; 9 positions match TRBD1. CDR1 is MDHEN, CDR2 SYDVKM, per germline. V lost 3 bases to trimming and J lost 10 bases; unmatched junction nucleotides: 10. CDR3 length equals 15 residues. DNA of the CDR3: TGTGCCAGCAGTTTCCACCCGGGACAGGGCCCCGAGCAGTTCTTC. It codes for CASSFHPGQGPEQFF. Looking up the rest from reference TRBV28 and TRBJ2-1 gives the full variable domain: DVKVTQSSRYLVKRTGEKVFLECVQDMDHENMFWYRQDPGLGLRLIYFSYDVKMKEKGDIPEGYSVSREKKERFSLILESASTNQTSMYLCASSFHPGQGPEQFFGPGTRLTVL.

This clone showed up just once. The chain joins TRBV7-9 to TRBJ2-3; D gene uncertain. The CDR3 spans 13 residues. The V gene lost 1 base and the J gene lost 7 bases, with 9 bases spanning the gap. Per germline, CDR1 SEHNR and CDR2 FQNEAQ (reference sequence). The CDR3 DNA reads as TGTGCCAGCAGCTTAGTTCAGAGTCATACGCAGTATTTT. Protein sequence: CASSLVQSHTQYF.